The 21 T cell receptor beta chains reported below all come from one sample, sequenced in a study of shared clonotypes between healthy human individuals (dated by TCRdb to 2019 to 2021). CD8 naive samples were CD45RO-negative cells positively selected for CCR7, giving a CD45RA+CCR7+ population that excluded TemRA cells. Library creation used the immunoSEQ multiplex PCR assay. Sourced from immuneACCESS, this table was stored by TCRdb with only in-frame sequences that have V and J called. A share of the clones is absent; for the studies checked, an unresolved V gene accounts for under half, and the remainder has no known explanation. This sample comprises some 2,100,000 clones, more than 85% of them detected only once. The top ten hold 1.5% to 2% of the sample. The sequenced material came from naive CD8+ T cells from PBMCs. Read against the paper, the sample's cell subset or site label means: CD45RA+CCR7+. These receptors originate from a young man in good health. Some clones in this sample may be carry-over from other donors' samples.

The chain employs TRBV27 and TRBJ2-5; D ambiguous. The CDR3 extends over 13 amino acids. Looked up from germline, CDR1 is MNHEY and CDR2 is SMNVEV (reference sequence). The V gene lost 6 bases and the J gene lost 5 bases, with 13 bases spanning the gap. In nucleotides, the CDR3 is TGTGCCAGCAGGGAAGGGCCTTGGGAGACCCAGTACTTC. This codes for CASREGPWETQYF.

The DNA for the CDR3 is TGTGCCAGCAGTACAGGGTTCTATGGCTACACCTTC. It yields the protein CASSTGFYGYTF. This chain uses TRBV28 with TRBJ1-2; perhaps TRBD1 as D (6 bases). V shed 5 bases and J shed 4 bases, with 8 bases lying between them. Germline CDR1 is MDHEN and CDR2 is SYDVKM. The CDR3 contains 12 residues.

The chain has TRBV10-3 and TRBJ2-5, with D perhaps TRBD1 (6 bases). Germline V gene data show CDR1 as ENHRY and CDR2 as SYGVKD. V shed 6 bases and J shed 4 bases, with 21 bases lying between them. This CDR3 contains 16 residues. The CDR3 protein is CAISDMRTDAGETQYF. The CDR3 coding sequence is TGTGCCATCAGCGACATGCGGACAGACGCTGGAGAGACCCAGTACTTC.

V is TRBV27 and J is TRBJ2-7; D is tentatively TRBD1 or TRBD2 (5 bases each). Germline-derived CDR1 and CDR2 are MNHEY and SMNVEV (reference sequence). The CDR3 sequence is 15 residues long. Trimming removed 6 bases at V and 3 bases at J, with 18 bases between. The chain's CDR3 is CASSLGPSALYEQYF. CDR3 nucleotide sequence: TGTGCCAGCAGCCTGGGACCCTCGGCCCTCTACGAGCAGTACTTC.

The chain recombines TRBV27 with TRBJ1-1; D unclear. There are 13 residues in the CDR3. Per germline, CDR1 MNHEY and CDR2 SMNVEV (reference sequence). The V and J ends lost 6 bases and 0 bases respectively, with 8 bases between them. DNA of the CDR3: TGTGCCAGCAGCACACAGATGAACACTGAAGCTTTCTTT. This encodes CASSTQMNTEAFF.

This chain links TRBV27 with TRBJ2-7, with 8 nucleotides matching TRBD2. V shed 7 bases and J 6 bases; nucleotides not matched to a gene: 14. In germline, CDR1 is MNHEY, CDR2 SMNVEV (reference sequence). The CDR3 is 15 residues long. CDR3 amino acids: CASTEGRGGQGEQYF. The CDR3, as DNA: TGTGCCAGCACGGAAGGCCGGGGGGGGCAAGGCGAGCAGTACTTC.

The chain employs TRBV7-8 and TRBJ1-1; D unresolved. The CDR3 loop spans 14 amino acids. Germline V gene data show CDR1 as SGHVS and CDR2 as FQNEAQ. V was shortened by 3 bases and J by 3 bases, with 11 bases between the two germline ends. The DNA for the CDR3 is TGTGCCAGCAGCTTGTGGGGAAACGACACTGAAGCTTTCTTT. As protein: CASSLWGNDTEAFF.

This chain uses TRBV15 with TRBJ2-7; weak D call: TRBD1 (7 bases). Germline CDR1 and CDR2: LNHNV and YYDKDF (reference sequence). The CDR3 has 17 amino acids. V lost 5 bases, J lost 2 bases, and 22 bases lay in between. The CDR3 coding sequence is TGTGCCACCAGCGCCGGGACGGAGGGCAGGGGGACCTACGAGCAGTACTTC. Translation gives CATSAGTEGRGTYEQYF.

The genes are TRBV7-9 and TRBJ2-5, with 9 bases that match TRBD2. TRBJ2-7 explains the end of the DNA better; the J call may be wrong. The CDR3 totals 15 residues. Germline V gene data show CDR1 as SEHNR and CDR2 as FQNEAQ (reference sequence). The CDR3 nucleotides read TGTGCCAGCAGCTTAGTGCGGGAGGGCCTTCACGAGCAGTACTTC. Residues: CASSLVREGLHEQYF.

This clone was recorded once. This sequence joins TRBV7-2 and TRBJ2-4, with 11 bases that match TRBD2. The ends lost 5 bases at V and 9 bases at J; junction bases unmatched: 18. Germline CDR1 SGHTA, CDR2 FQGNSA. The CDR3 has 18 amino acids. CDR3 residues: CASSIVYRPSGRMSIQYF. The CDR3 DNA is TGTGCCAGCAGCATAGTCTACCGCCCTAGCGGGAGGATGAGCATTCAGTACTTC.

This chain joins TRBV4-1 and TRBJ2-7; 12 bases are a match to TRBD2. Germline V CDR1 and CDR2: MGHRA, YSYEKL. This CDR3 spans 18 amino acids. Trimming took 0 bases from V and 2 from J; bases not matched to a gene: 8. Here the CDR3 reads CASSQDRLAGVGTYEQYF. CDR3 nucleotide sequence: TGCGCCAGCAGCCAAGATCGACTAGCGGGAGTAGGGACCTACGAGCAGTACTTC.

This clone was observed once. This chain joins TRBV9 and TRBJ1-1, with TRBD1 matching over 10 bases. Germline V gene lookup returns CDR1 SGDLS and CDR2 YYNGEE. Trimming removed 3 bases from V and 1 base from J; junction bases left unmatched: 3. This CDR3 contains 15 residues. Here the CDR3 reads CASSAGTGANTEAFF. CDR3 nucleotides: TGTGCCAGCAGCGCCGGGACAGGGGCGAACACTGAAGCTTTCTTT.

The chain employs TRBV28 and TRBJ2-1, with 13 bases matching TRBD2. The CDR3 length is 15 residues. Germline values: CDR1 MDHEN, CDR2 SYDVKM. With V trimmed by 9 bases and J by 4 bases, 6 bases remained unmatched. This chain's CDR3 is CASTSGRDSYNEQFF. CDR3 coding DNA: TGTGCCAGTACTAGCGGGAGGGACTCATACAATGAGCAGTTCTTC.

The rearrangement links TRBV7-6 to TRBJ2-1, with 8 bases fitting TRBD2. CDR3 length equals 14 residues. Unmatched junction bases numbered 8, after V lost 3 bases and J lost 10 bases. The germline CDR1 and CDR2 sequences are SGHVS and FNYEAQ. CDR3 protein: CASSFIAGRAEQFF. The CDR3 DNA reads TGTGCCAGCAGCTTTATAGCGGGACGGGCAGAGCAGTTCTTC.

The chain carries TRBV14 and TRBJ2-5; D uncertain. Looked up from germline, CDR1 is SGHDN and CDR2 is FVKESK. The CDR3 runs to 12 residues. V lost 8 bases and J lost 1, with 8 bases in between. The CDR3 is CASGIFQETQYF. The CDR3 coding sequence is TGTGCCAGCGGGATCTTCCAAGAGACCCAGTACTTC.

This clone was observed a handful of times. This sequence joins TRBV28 and TRBJ2-2, with TRBD2 as a possible D gene (5 bases). From germline, CDR1 is MDHEN and CDR2 SYDVKM. V lost 4 bases and J 0 bases, leaving 6 bases between the germline ends. The CDR3 is made up of 14 amino acids. CDR3 loop: CASSSSSNTGELFF. As DNA, the CDR3 is TGTGCCAGCAGTTCTAGCTCGAACACCGGGGAGCTGTTTTTT.

This clone was picked up a small number of times. This specimen includes other DNA sequences encoding the same CDR3. This sequence joins TRBV7-9 and TRBJ1-1; 7 nucleotides agree with TRBD1. CDR3 length equals 14 residues. CDR1 and CDR2 from the germline V gene are SEHNR and FQNEAQ (reference sequence). With V trimmed by 4 bases and J by 0 bases, 2 bases remained unmatched. CDR3 amino acids: CASSSTGMNTEAFF. The CDR3 coding sequence is TGTGCCAGCAGCTCGACAGGGATGAACACTGAAGCTTTCTTT.

Regarding this clone: This same CDR3 is encoded by further DNA sequences in the sample. The gene calls are TRBV11-2 and TRBJ2-2; D is perhaps TRBD1 (5 bases). The germline V gene has CDR1 SGHAT and CDR2 FQNNGV. V shed 1 base and J shed 1 base, with 7 bases lying between them. This CDR3 has 15 residues. This CDR3 reads CASSLGGGNTGELFF. The CDR3 DNA is TGTGCCAGCAGCTTAGGGGGCGGGAACACCGGGGAGCTGTTTTTT.

The chain uses TRBV6-4 and TRBJ2-1, with D tentatively TRBD2 (5 bases). The CDR3 extends over 15 amino acids. Trimming pared 3 bases from V and 8 bases from J, leaving 17 bases between. Germline-derived CDR1 and CDR2 are MRHNA and SNTAGT. This chain's CDR3 is CASSEIVGLLDEQFF. In DNA, the CDR3 is TGTGCCAGCAGTGAAATTGTAGGACTGCTTGATGAGCAGTTCTTC.

This clone was observed a handful of times. V is TRBV4-1 and J is TRBJ1-5; D gene uncertain. The CDR3 loop spans 14 amino acids. In germline, CDR1 is MGHRA, CDR2 YSYEKL. V shed 2 bases and J shed 0 bases, with 5 bases lying between them. For the CDR3, the DNA is TGCGCCAGCAGCCAAAGTTATAGCAATCAGCCCCAGCATTTT. It translates to CASSQSYSNQPQHF.

The chain carries TRBV28 and TRBJ2-1; either TRBD1 or TRBD2 may fit D (5 bases each). The V gene's germline CDR1 is MDHEN and CDR2 SYDVKM. This CDR3 has 14 amino acids. V was clipped by 3 bases and J by 6 bases, with 12 bases between them. The CDR3 DNA follows: TGTGCCAGCAGTTTCGCCGGGACCGGCAATGAGCAGTTCTTC. This codes for CASSFAGTGNEQFF.